This entry lists 24 T cell receptor beta chains sequenced from one sample in a study of patients and donors after allogeneic stem cell transplantation. TCRdb fed the RT-PCR reads into MiXCR, producing one record per CDR3 protein. The sample comprises more than 850,000 distinct CDR3 sequences, roughly 17% of which are singletons, and around 6% rests with the top ten. The sample taken for sequencing was blood, either unsorted or a sorted T cell fraction (not recorded which). The source is a human donor who was either an allogeneic HSCT recipient or a stem cell or donor lymphocyte infusion donor (not recorded which). It is not recorded whose cells these are; they may come from a transplant donor.

The V gene is TRBV21-1, the J gene TRBJ2-1; the table assigns TRBD1, which was not confirmed against the DNA. TRBV21-1 is shown as a pseudogene. The CDR3 is 11 amino acids. CDR3 residues: CASSPPHGQFF. In DNA, the CDR3 is TGTGCCAGCAGCCCCCCCCATGGGCAGTTCTTC.

This clonotype came up a few times. V is TRBV20-1 and J is TRBJ2-5, with a weak D call TRBD1 (6 bases). Per the germline V gene, CDR1 is DFQATT and CDR2 is SNEGSKA (reference sequence). V was trimmed by 6 bases and J by 4 bases, leaving 18 bases between them. The CDR3 consists of 14 residues. This chain's CDR3 is CSARGQRPRETQYF. In nucleotides, the CDR3 is TGCAGTGCACGCGGACAGAGACCCCGAGAGACCCAGTACTTC.

This clonotype was counted between two and nine times. V gene TRBV7-9 combines with J gene TRBJ2-7, with D hard to call. This CDR3 contains 15 residues. Trimming left V 5 bases short and J 0 bases short, with 14 bases between. Germline V lookup: CDR1 SEHNR, CDR2 FQNEAQ (reference sequence). In DNA form, the CDR3 reads TGTGCCAGCAGCCCCCTTGTGGGTGACTCCTACGAGCAGTACTTC. The encoded protein is CASSPLVGDSYEQYF.

This clonotype was detected many times. The chain's CDR3 is CSARVKDRDQPQHF. CDR3 sequence (DNA): TGCAGTGCTAGGGTAAAGGACAGAGACCAGCCCCAGCATTTT. This rearrangement joins TRBV20-1 to TRBJ1-5, with D tentatively TRBD1 (6 bases). Germline CDR1 is DFQATT and CDR2 is SNEGSKA (reference sequence). This CDR3 is built from 14 residues. V shed 3 bases and J shed 7 bases, with 16 bases lying between them.

This clonotype was seen at least ten times. This CDR3 is CASSDWVGTPNTEAFF. The CDR3 DNA follows: TGCGCCAGCAGCGATTGGGTGGGGACCCCGAACACTGAAGCTTTCTTT. The V and J genes are TRBV5-1 and TRBJ1-1, with D perhaps matching TRBD1 (5 bases). This CDR3 spans 16 amino acids. V was shortened by 4 bases and J by 1 base, with 17 bases between the two germline ends. Germline lookup yields CDR1 SGHRS and CDR2 YFSETQ.

The CDR3 here is CASSQNPDFQETQYF. In nucleotides, the CDR3 is TGTGCCAGCAGCCAAAATCCGGACTTCCAAGAGACCCAGTACTTC. This chain joins TRBV3-1 and TRBJ2-5; D might be TRBD2 (5 bases). Germline V CDR1 and CDR2: LGHDT, YNNKEL (reference sequence). This CDR3 comprises 15 residues. V was shortened by 2 bases and J by 1 base, with 11 bases between the two germline ends.

The sample holds a few counts of this clonotype. CDR3 nucleotide sequence: TGTGCCAGCAGTTTAAAACTAGCGGGAGTTATACTCCACAATGAGCAGTTCTTC. The encoded protein is CASSLKLAGVILHNEQFF. This chain links TRBV12-3 or TRBV12-4 with TRBJ2-1, with TRBD2 matching over 11 bases. Trimming took 2 bases from V and 5 from J; bases not matched to a gene: 11. This CDR3 region has 18 residues.

The table lists this clonotype with a few counts. The chain joins TRBV20-1 to TRBJ1-5; D uncertain. This CDR3 is 17 amino acids long. With 3 bases removed from V and 3 bases from J, the gap between germline ends came to 21 bases. Germline V gene sequence: CDR1 DFQATT, CDR2 SNEGSKA (reference sequence). CDR3 nucleotides: TGCAGTGCTAGTATTGAAGGGTTTTGGCAAGTCAATCAGCCCCAGCATTTT. This gives the protein CSASIEGFWQVNQPQHF.

A few counts support this clonotype. The DNA for the CDR3 is TGTGCCACCAGCAGGGGGACGGACGAGCAGTACTTC. Amino acid sequence: CATSRGTDEQYF. This chain links TRBV15 with TRBJ2-7; D might be TRBD1 or TRBD2, each matching 5 bases. Germline values: CDR1 LNHNV, CDR2 YYDKDF (reference sequence). Deletions cut 3 bases from V and 5 bases from J, with 8 bases between. This CDR3 comprises 12 residues.

The chain carries TRBV2 and TRBJ2-7; D perhaps matches TRBD1 (6 bases). V was pared by 6 bases and J by 4 bases, with 13 bases between. CDR3 length equals 13 residues. In germline, CDR1 is SNHLY, CDR2 FYNNEI. The CDR3 sequence: CASRATGIYEQYF. CDR3 in DNA: TGTGCCAGCAGGGCAACAGGGATTTACGAGCAGTACTTC.

This clonotype occurred a few times. CDR3 nucleotide sequence: TGTGCCAGTAGTATAGACTACGCGGGAGTAGCCTACGAGCAGTACTTC. It codes for CASSIDYAGVAYEQYF. The chain recombines TRBV19 with TRBJ2-7, with 7 bases matching TRBD2. The CDR3 length is 16 residues. V lost 0 bases, J lost 2 bases, and 7 bases stayed unmatched. Germline V lookup: CDR1 LNHDA, CDR2 SQIVND (reference sequence).

This clonotype occurred many times. V is TRBV12-3 or TRBV12-4 and J is TRBJ2-2, with D uncertain. Trimming removed 1 base at V and 6 bases at J, with 9 bases between. The CDR3 is 14 amino acids. The CDR3 spells CASSLGARAGELFF. DNA for the CDR3: TGTGCCAGCAGTTTAGGGGCGCGTGCCGGGGAGCTGTTTTTT.

This clonotype was recorded a few times. The chain uses TRBV28 and TRBJ2-4, with D perhaps TRBD1 (6 bases). V lost 6 bases and J lost 7, with 16 bases in between. Per the germline V gene, CDR1 is MDHEN and CDR2 is SYDVKM. This CDR3 has 14 residues. The CDR3 DNA is TGTGCCAGCAGCGTTGTCCCGAGGGGGAACATTCAGTACTTC. Protein product: CASSVVPRGNIQYF. The full variable domain, rest sourced from reference TRBV28 and TRBJ2-4, is DVKVTQSSRYLVKRTGEKVFLECVQDMDHENMFWYRQDPGLGLRLIYFSYDVKMKEKGDIPEGYSVSREKKERFSLILESASTNQTSMYLCASSVVPRGNIQYFGAGTRLSVL.

The genes are TRBV12-3 or TRBV12-4 and TRBJ1-2; D ambiguous. This CDR3 has 11 residues. V was cut by 3 bases and J by 4 bases, with 3 bases left in between. CDR3 sequence: CASSFPYGYTF. As DNA, the CDR3 is TGTGCCAGCAGTTTTCCCTATGGCTACACCTTC.

This clonotype was recorded at least ten times. The chain recombines TRBV6-1 with TRBJ2-7, with 9 bases that match TRBD1. Losses at the gene ends were 5 bases for V and 7 bases for J; bases not matched to a gene: 9. Looked up from germline, CDR1 is MNHNS and CDR2 is SASEGT. The CDR3 is 14 amino acids. This CDR3 is CASSPRDRVWEQYF. The CDR3 DNA is TGTGCCAGCAGTCCCCGGGACAGGGTCTGGGAGCAGTACTTC.

The rearrangement uses TRBV3-1 and TRBJ2-7; D gene unclear. Trimming removed 4 bases at V and 2 bases at J, with 15 bases between. Germline V gene lookup returns CDR1 LGHDT and CDR2 YNNKEL (reference sequence). CDR3 size: 15 residues. The CDR3 sequence is CASSPPSFQTYEQYF. CDR3 nucleotide sequence: TGTGCCAGCAGCCCCCCCTCGTTTCAAACCTACGAGCAGTACTTC.

A few counts support this clonotype. The chain combines TRBV3-1 with TRBJ1-2; D unresolved. The CDR3 totals 13 residues. Per the germline V gene, CDR1 is LGHDT and CDR2 is YNNKEL (reference sequence). V dropped 4 bases and J dropped 1 base, with 7 bases sitting between them. The chain's CDR3 is CASSLQINYGYTF. In DNA, the CDR3 is TGTGCCAGCAGCCTACAGATTAACTATGGCTACACCTTC.

The J gene is TRBJ1-6, the V gene TRBV7-8; D remains ambiguous. Germline V gene lookup returns CDR1 SGHVS and CDR2 FQNEAQ. With 4 bases removed from V and 8 bases from J, the gap between germline ends came to 9 bases. The CDR3 length is 13 residues. This chain's CDR3 is CASSWRRDSPLHF. The DNA of the CDR3 is TGTGCCAGCAGCTGGAGGAGAGATTCACCCCTCCACTTT.

The chain employs TRBV9 and TRBJ2-1; 8 positions match TRBD1. With 3 bases clipped from V and 5 bases from J, the junction kept 7 bases outside the gene matches. CDR3 length: 15 residues. CDR1 is SGDLS, CDR2 YYNGEE, per germline. The CDR3 here is CASSDGQGRNNEQFF. DNA of the CDR3: TGTGCCAGCAGCGATGGACAGGGACGGAACAATGAGCAGTTCTTC.

This chain connects TRBV4-1 to TRBJ2-7; no firm D call. Trimming removed 2 bases at V and 2 bases at J, with 10 bases between. From germline, CDR1 is MGHRA and CDR2 YSYEKL. The CDR3 runs to 14 residues. For the CDR3, the DNA is TGCGCCAGCAGCCAACCCTCGATGACCTACGAGCAGTACTTC. Its translation: CASSQPSMTYEQYF.

The CDR3 nucleotides read TGCGCCAGCAGCCAAGTCCCGGGGTCTACCCATAGTCTGGGCAATGAGCAGTTCTTC. Translating gives CASSQVPGSTHSLGNEQFF. The V and J genes are TRBV4-3 and TRBJ2-1; TRBD2 is a possible D gene (5 bases). This CDR3 contains 19 residues. Germline V gene lookup returns CDR1 LGHNA and CDR2 YSLEER. Trimming removed 1 base at V and 6 bases at J, with 25 bases between.

The chain has TRBV14 and TRBJ1-6, with TRBD1 matching 8 bases. CDR1 and CDR2 from the germline V gene are SGHDN and FVKESK. The CDR3 covers 15 residues. Germline trimming cut 8 bases from V and 11 bases from J; bases unmatched to any gene: 14. The CDR3, as DNA: TGTGCCAGCTCCCGGACGGACAGGGTGTACCCACCCCTCCACTTT. Amino acids: CASSRTDRVYPPLHF.

This clonotype was seen only a few times. This chain uses TRBV4-3 with TRBJ2-2, with 14 bases lining up with TRBD2. This CDR3 spans 18 amino acids. From germline, CDR1 is LGHNA and CDR2 YSLEER. V lost 0 bases to trimming and J lost 7 bases; unmatched junction nucleotides: 7. CDR3 DNA: TGCGCCAGCAGCCAAGAGAGACTAGCGGGGGGGCTAGGCGGGGAGCTGTTTTTT. Its protein is CASSQERLAGGLGGELFF.

This chain links TRBV6-5 with TRBJ2-1; D is uncertain. From germline, CDR1 is MNHEY and CDR2 SVGAGI. V was trimmed by 9 bases and J by 5 bases, leaving 11 bases between them. The CDR3 consists of 12 residues. DNA of the CDR3: TGTGCCAGTGCTCGCAGGAACAATGAGCAGTTCTTC. Protein: CASARRNNEQFF.